These T cell receptor beta chains were read from a single sample in a study of regulatory T cells in long-lasting Graves disease. TCRdb used MiXCR to reprocess the multiplex PCR reads, holding one entry per CDR3 protein. The table lists hundreds of thousands of distinct CDR3 sequences, about 12% of them singletons. This same sample was also taken into another study, of T cells in Graves' hyperthyroidism and ophthalmopathy.

The input for sequencing was peripheral blood mononuclear cells (PBMCs), taken at new diagnosis, from a patient treated with antithyroid drugs. The receptors derive from a woman aged 25-40 years with Graves disease. The CDR3 runs from the conserved cysteine through the conserved F or W. D genes are given only for firm matches. Not every row has a clone size; where given, it reads once, few, many or a size class.

>.|TRBJ1-1|many|TRBV7-9
TGTGCCAGCAGCCCAGCCCCGCTACAAAAACGGAACACTGAAGCTTTCTTT
CASSPAPLQKRNTEAFF
>.|TRBJ1-3|.|TRBV2
TGTGCCAGCAGTGAACTAGCTCGATTCATAGCCTCTGGAAACACCATATATTTT
CASSELARFIASGNTIYF
>.|TRBJ2-1|.|TRBV20-1
TGCAGTGCTAGAAGAGCGACGGAAGGGGGTGAGCAGTTCTTC
CSARRATEGGEQFF
>TRBD2|TRBJ2-5|few|TRBV5-1
TGCGCCAGCAGCTTGGGCCCTAGCGGGAGGTTGGAGACCCAGTACTTC
CASSLGPSGRLETQYF
>TRBD1|TRBJ1-1|many|TRBV12-5
TGTGCTAGTGGTTTGGTTTTGGGACAGGGGTCTCGTGGCACTGAAGCTTTCTTT
CASGLVLGQGSRGTEAFF
>.|TRBJ1-5|few|TRBV6-4
TGTGCCAGCAGTTACGTGAGGAATCAGCCCCAGCATTTT
CASSYVRNQPQHF
>.|TRBJ2-6|many|TRBV24-1
TGTGCCACCAGTGATCCAGAGCCCTCTGGGGCCAACGTCCTGACTTTC
CATSDPEPSGANVLTF
>TRBD1|TRBJ2-7|.|TRBV19
TGTGCCAGTAGTAAAGGGACAGACTACGAGCAGTACTTC
CASSKGTDYEQYF
>.|TRBJ2-1|many|TRBV11-3
TGTGCCAGCAGCCATTCCGGTGGACCTTTAGGGAATGAGCAGTTCTTC
CASSHSGGPLGNEQFF
>.|TRBJ2-7|many|TRBV3-1
TGTGCCAGCAGCCCAAGAGACAGGAAGGGCTACGAGCAGTACTTC
CASSPRDRKGYEQYF
>TRBD2|TRBJ2-2|.|TRBV2
TGTGCCAGCAACCGCGGGGGTCGGACCGGGGAGCTGTTTTTT
CASNRGGRTGELFF
>.|TRBJ2-5|.|TRBV5-4
TGTGCCAGCAGCTCAAACCTTGGTATCTCGGAGACCCAGTACTTC
CASSSNLGISETQYF
>.|TRBJ1-5|few|TRBV20-1
TGCAGTGCCCCTGAGGGTGGTAATCAGCCCCAGCATTTT
CSAPEGGNQPQHF
>.|TRBJ1-6|many|TRBV2
TGTGCCAGCAGTGAAGAGGTGGGGTCACCCCTCCACTTT
CASSEEVGSPLHF
>TRBD1|TRBJ1-5|few|TRBV6-2/TRBV6-3
TGTGCCAGCAGGACAGGGGCTTACAATCAGCCCCAGCATTTT
CASRTGAYNQPQHF
>.|TRBJ2-1|many|TRBV11-3
TGTGCCAGCAGCCAAAATATATTTGGGGCAGGGTTATTTGATGAGCAGTTCTTC
CASSQNIFGAGLFDEQFF
>TRBD1|TRBJ1-4|many|TRBV20-1
TGCAGTGCTCGTCGACAGGGGGGTGCGGAACTGTTTTTT
CSARRQGGAELFF
>TRBD1|TRBJ2-7|few|TRBV19
TGTGCCAGTAGCCGGCTATGGGACAGCAGCTACGAGCAGTACTTC
CASSRLWDSSYEQYF
>.|TRBJ2-5|many|TRBV13
TGTGCCAGCAGCTTTCTAACAGGAGGGGAGACCCAGTACTTC
CASSFLTGGETQYF
>.|TRBJ2-1|many|TRBV7-2
TGTGCCAGCAGCTTAGTTGGGAGGTATGAGCAGTTCTTC
CASSLVGRYEQFF
>.|TRBJ1-1|many|TRBV2
TGTGCCAGCAGTGACCAGGGTAGTCTTAACACTGAAGCTTTCTTT
CASSDQGSLNTEAFF
>TRBD2|TRBJ2-5|few|TRBV11-2
TGTGCCAGCAGCTCGATATTACTAGCGGGAGGGCCCGGTGGTGAGACCCAGTACTTC
CASSSILLAGGPGGETQYF
>.|TRBJ2-3|.|TRBV20-1
TGCAGTGGCTCCACTGACCGAAATACGCAGTATTTT
CSGSTDRNTQYF
>.|TRBJ1-1|.|TRBV18
TGTGCCAGCTCACCAGGGTCGGATTGGAACACTGAAGCTTTCTTT
CASSPGSDWNTEAFF
>.|TRBJ1-2|many|TRBV2
TGTGCCAGCAGTCTCGATCTTAACTATGGCTACACCTTC
CASSLDLNYGYTF
>TRBD1|TRBJ1-6|many|TRBV6-1
TGTGCCAGCACTCGCCAGACAGGGGGCTTAGATTCACCCCTCCACTTT
CASTRQTGGLDSPLHF
>.|TRBJ2-3|many|TRBV20-1
TGCAGTGCGAGCGAATATGATCCGGGGCCGGGGGGCACAGATACGCAGTATTTT
CSASEYDPGPGGTDTQYF
>.|TRBJ2-1|many|TRBV2
TGTGCCAGCAGTCCGACTAGTCTAGGCTCCTACAATGAGCAGTTCTTC
CASSPTSLGSYNEQFF
>.|TRBJ1-2|many|TRBV5-6
TGTGCCAGCAGCTTAATAGTAGTCAGCGGAGGCTACACCTTC
CASSLIVVSGGYTF
>TRBD2|TRBJ2-1|many|TRBV11-3
TGTGCCAGCAGCAAGCTAGCGGGAGGGCTAGGTGAGCAGTTCTTC
CASSKLAGGLGEQFF
>TRBD2|TRBJ2-1|.|TRBV27
TGTGCCAGCAGTTCATACGGAAGAATAGCGGGAGGGTACAATGAGCAGTTCTTC
CASSSYGRIAGGYNEQFF
>.|TRBJ1-2|.|TRBV29-1
TGCAGCGTTGAAACAGGGAACTATGGCTACACCTTC
CSVETGNYGYTF
>TRBD2|TRBJ2-3|many|TRBV5-1
TGCGCCAGCAGCTTCAGGCTAGCGGGCAACACAGATACGCAGTATTTT
CASSFRLAGNTDTQYF
>.|TRBJ1-2|many|TRBV11-3
TGTGCCAGCAGTACCCCCCCGAATGGCTACACCTTC
CASSTPPNGYTF
>.|TRBJ1-5|many|TRBV20-1
TGCAGTGCTCTGGGGAATAGCAATCAGCCCCAGCATTTT
CSALGNSNQPQHF
>TRBD2|TRBJ2-3|many|TRBV7-8
TGTGCCAGCAGCCCCCCCGCGGGAGTCGGAGATACGCAGTATTTT
CASSPPAGVGDTQYF
>TRBD2|TRBJ2-7|.|TRBV6-1
TGTGCCAGCAGCCACCTTAGCGGGAGGAAATCTTCGGGATCCTACGAGCAGTACTTC
CASSHLSGRKSSGSYEQYF
>TRBD1|TRBJ1-5|once|TRBV18
TGTGTCAGCTCACCAGCAGGGGGATTCAATCAGCCCCAGCATTTT
CVSSPAGGFNQPQHF
>TRBD2|TRBJ2-1|.|TRBV6-1
TGTGCCTCCAGAAGAGCGGGAGGCCCTGGCTACAATGAGCAGTTCTTC
CASRRAGGPGYNEQFF